Following are 17 T cell receptor beta chains from one sample sequenced in a study of shared clonotypes between healthy human individuals. The assay was immunoSEQ multiplex PCR, and TCRdb's table has in-frame clones only and misses some. Among 2 million to 2.5 million clones listed, more than 80% were seen once. Sequencing used naive CD4+ T cells from PBMCs. Regarding subset: CD45RA+ positively selected. The receptors shown here come from a man between 18 and 35 years old in good health. Some clones in this sample may be carry-over from other donors' samples.

This CDR3 is CASSPLGMDTQYF. In nucleotides, the CDR3 is TGTGCCAGCAGCCCCCTAGGGATGGATACGCAGTATTTT. The V and J genes are TRBV6-5 and TRBJ2-3; no definite D call. Germline V lookup: CDR1 MNHEY, CDR2 SVGAGI. Trimming cost V 6 bases and J 6 bases, with 13 bases left between them. CDR3 size: 13 residues.

This clone was detected a few times. The chain links TRBV27 to TRBJ1-1, with D unresolved. Germline V lookup: CDR1 MNHEY, CDR2 SMNVEV (reference sequence). The CDR3 sequence is 13 residues long. V shed 4 bases and J shed 1 base, with 7 bases lying between them. This chain's CDR3 is CASSYRPNTEAFF. The CDR3 region has the DNA TGTGCCAGCAGTTACAGACCGAACACTGAAGCTTTCTTT.

The V call is TRBV28, the J call TRBJ1-2, with D unresolved. The CDR3 consists of 12 residues. The V and J ends lost 5 bases and 8 bases respectively, with 12 bases between them. CDR1 is MDHEN, CDR2 SYDVKM, per germline. The CDR3 reads CASSPPDQGYTF. Here the CDR3 DNA reads TGTGCCAGCAGTCCACCGGACCAGGGCTACACCTTC.

V gene TRBV28 combines with J gene TRBJ1-4; no clear D. This CDR3 has 14 amino acids. Per germline, CDR1 MDHEN and CDR2 SYDVKM. V lost 3 bases, J lost 7 bases, and 12 bases lay in between. CDR3 protein: CASSFGGFGEKLFF. In DNA, the CDR3 is TGTGCCAGCAGTTTTGGTGGGTTCGGTGAAAAACTGTTTTTT.

The chain combines TRBV10-3 with TRBJ2-7; D is undetermined. Germline loops: CDR1 ENHRY, CDR2 SYGVKD. The CDR3 contains 17 residues. Trimming pared 0 bases from V and 0 bases from J, leaving 15 bases between. The CDR3, as DNA: TGTGCCATCAGTGAGTCGACTCGGGTGGGTGCCTCCTACGAGCAGTACTTC. Translating it yields CAISESTRVGASYEQYF.

This clone appeared once. V gene TRBV28 combines with J gene TRBJ2-7, with D possibly being TRBD1 or TRBD2 (8 bases each). This CDR3 has 16 amino acids. The germline V and J ends were trimmed by 5 bases and 1 base, with 18 bases remaining between them. Per the germline V gene, CDR1 is MDHEN and CDR2 is SYDVKM. CDR3 sequence reads: CASSQGAGGQSYEQYF. The CDR3 region has the DNA TGTGCCAGCAGTCAGGGGGCGGGAGGACAGTCCTACGAGCAGTACTTC.

The V and J genes are TRBV4-1 and TRBJ2-1, with 10 bases identical to TRBD2. Germline CDR1 is MGHRA and CDR2 is YSYEKL. The CDR3 has 17 residues. With 1 base clipped from V and 9 bases from J, the junction kept 12 bases outside the gene matches. The CDR3: CASSQVITSSGSAEQFF. For the CDR3, the DNA is TGCGCCAGCAGCCAAGTTATAACGTCTAGCGGGAGCGCTGAGCAGTTCTTC.

As regards this clone: The sample holds other DNA sequences that translate to the same CDR3. The J gene is TRBJ2-1, the V gene TRBV5-1; D is perhaps TRBD1 (6 bases). CDR1 is SGHRS and CDR2 is YFSETQ in the germline V gene. The CDR3 runs 15 residues. V was pared by 0 bases and J by 3 bases, with 10 bases between. As DNA, the CDR3 is TGCGCCAGCAGCTTGGCCGCAGGGGTCTACAATGAGCAGTTCTTC. Protein: CASSLAAGVYNEQFF.

The CDR3 DNA follows: TGTGCCAGCAGCGTAGAAGCGGCCGCCTACAATGAGCAGTTCTTC. As protein: CASSVEAAAYNEQFF. This chain connects TRBV9 to TRBJ2-1; D is possibly TRBD2 (5 bases). The CDR3 is 15 amino acids. The V gene lost 0 bases and the J gene lost 2 bases, with 9 bases spanning the gap. Per germline, CDR1 SGDLS and CDR2 YYNGEE.

This rearrangement joins TRBV6-5 to TRBJ2-2; D not resolved. The V gene's germline CDR1 is MNHEY and CDR2 SVGAGI. V dropped 2 bases and J dropped 9 bases, with 13 bases sitting between them. The CDR3 is 14 residues long. Here the CDR3 reads CASSYDPPSRELFF. The CDR3 coding sequence is TGTGCCAGCAGTTACGACCCTCCAAGCAGGGAGCTGTTTTTT.

As for this clone: The sample holds other DNA sequences that translate to the same CDR3. The gene calls are TRBV30 and TRBJ2-5; possibly TRBD2 for D (6 bases). Germline V gene sequence: CDR1 GTSNPN, CDR2 SVGIG (reference sequence). The CDR3 contains 13 residues. V lost 3 bases and J 1 base, leaving 9 bases between the germline ends. The CDR3 loop is CAWSGGLQETQYF. The CDR3 coding sequence is TGTGCCTGGAGCGGGGGTCTCCAAGAGACCCAGTACTTC.

The CDR3 DNA follows: TGCGCCAGCAGCTCTGTAAACAGGGGGCCAGATACGCAGTATTTT. Protein: CASSSVNRGPDTQYF. The chain recombines TRBV5-1 with TRBJ2-3; TRBD1 matches at 9 bases. Trimming took 3 bases from V and 4 from J; bases not matched to a gene: 6. The germline gives CDR1 SGHRS, CDR2 YFSETQ. The CDR3 runs to 15 residues. The whole variable domain, remainder taken from reference TRBV5-1 and TRBJ2-3, is KAGVTQTPRYLIKTRGQQVTLSCSPISGHRSVSWYQQTPGQGLQFLFEYFSETQRNKGNFPGRFSGRQFSNSRSEMNVSTLELGDSALYLCASSSVNRGPDTQYFGPGTRLTVL.

The chain recombines TRBV7-6 with TRBJ1-4; D not resolved. Trimming shortened V by 5 bases and J by 4 bases, and 17 bases separated the two germline ends. The length of the CDR3 is 16 residues. The germline V gene encodes CDR1 SGHVS and CDR2 FNYEAQ. Written as DNA, the CDR3 is TGTGCCAGCAGCAAAATTTCAGCCCGGGGTAATGAAAAACTGTTTTTT. Its protein is CASSKISARGNEKLFF.

The chain carries TRBV30 and TRBJ2-1; D ambiguous. V dropped 2 bases and J dropped 7 bases, with 9 bases sitting between them. The CDR3 runs 12 residues. Germline CDR1 and CDR2: GTSNPN and SVGIG (reference sequence). CDR3 nucleotides: TGTGCCTGGAGTCCCGCAGTGAATGAGCAGTTCTTC. It encodes CAWSPAVNEQFF.

The chain links TRBV5-1 to TRBJ2-6; no firm D call. CDR3 size: 14 residues. Trimming removed 4 bases from V and 0 bases from J, with 5 bases in between. Germline lookup yields CDR1 SGHRS and CDR2 YFSETQ. The CDR3 reads CASSATSGANVLTF. The CDR3, as DNA: TGCGCCAGCAGCGCCACCTCTGGGGCCAACGTCCTGACTTTC.

The gene calls are TRBV13 and TRBJ2-3; no definite D call. Deletions cut 1 base from V and 1 base from J, with 6 bases between. Germline-derived CDR1 and CDR2 are PRHDT and FYEKMQ (reference sequence). CDR3 length: 14 amino acids. The DNA of the CDR3 is TGTGCCAGCAGCTTAGACCCGGGCACAGATACGCAGTATTTT. This encodes CASSLDPGTDTQYF.

V is TRBV28 and J is TRBJ2-7; 7 bases match TRBD2. V was pared by 5 bases and J by 3 bases, with 7 bases of the junction left unmatched. The CDR3 has 14 amino acids. In germline, CDR1 is MDHEN, CDR2 SYDVKM. CDR3 DNA: TGTGCCAGCAGTCCCGGGGAGGGCCTCTACGAGCAGTACTTC. As protein: CASSPGEGLYEQYF.